The entry that follows covers one TCR beta chain sequence. One end of the junction is discordant with germline, which a read error may explain. These data come from a study of blood T cells in healthy people across ages. The CDR3 consists of 12 residues. The V gene's germline CDR1 is LGHNT and CDR2 FRNRAP. Next came a second PCR, run for roughly 6 to 11 cycles, which used a sample-barcoded 5' primer along with a J-beta primer mix. TCRdb analysed the 5' RACE reads with MiXCR anew, one entry per CDR3 protein. The sample has over 1,300,000 distinct CDR3 sequences; roughly 64% are singletons. This chain links TRBV12-5 with TRBJ2-1; D ambiguous. Matching the DNA end better, TRBJ2-7 makes the J call doubtful. The source material was blood. The clonotype originates from a man aged 18-30 years in good health. CDR3 DNA: TGTGCTGGTGGTTTCGGGCCCTGCGAGCAGTACTTC. Protein sequence: CAGGFGPCEQYF.